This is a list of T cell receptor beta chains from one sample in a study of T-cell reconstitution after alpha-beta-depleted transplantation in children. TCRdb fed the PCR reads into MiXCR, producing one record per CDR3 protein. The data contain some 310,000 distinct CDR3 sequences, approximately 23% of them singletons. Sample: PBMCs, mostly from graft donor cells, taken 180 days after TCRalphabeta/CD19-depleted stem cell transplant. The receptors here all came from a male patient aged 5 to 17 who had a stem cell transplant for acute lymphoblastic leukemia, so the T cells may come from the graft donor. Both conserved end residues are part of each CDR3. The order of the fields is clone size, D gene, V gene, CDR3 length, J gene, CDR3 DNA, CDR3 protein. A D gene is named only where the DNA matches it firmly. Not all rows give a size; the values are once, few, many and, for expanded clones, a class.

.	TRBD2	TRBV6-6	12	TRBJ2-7	TGTGCCAGCAAGCTAGCGGCCTACGAGCAGTACTTC	CASKLAAYEQYF
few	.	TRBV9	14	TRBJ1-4	TGTGCCAGCAGCGTAGGTCAGGGCGGTGAAAAACTGTTTTTT	CASSVGQGGEKLFF
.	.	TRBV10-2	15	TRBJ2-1	TGCGCCAGCAGTGAGGAGGGACCCATCTACAATGAGCAGTTCTTC	CASSEEGPIYNEQFF
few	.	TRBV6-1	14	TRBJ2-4	TGTGCCAGCAGCCCCCTAGGGGCGGGAAACATTCAGTACTTC	CASSPLGAGNIQYF
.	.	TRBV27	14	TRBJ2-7	TGTGCCAGCAGCGACAGGTACAGCTCCTACGAGCAGTACTTC	CASSDRYSSYEQYF
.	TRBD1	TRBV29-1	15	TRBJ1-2	TGCAGCGTTACCGACAGGGGCCCCAAAGGGTATGGCTACACCTTC	CSVTDRGPKGYGYTF
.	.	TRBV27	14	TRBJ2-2	TGTGCCAGCTCCTGGACAATAAGAACCGGGGAGCTGTTTTTT	CASSWTIRTGELFF
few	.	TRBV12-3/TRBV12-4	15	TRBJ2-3	TGTGCCAGCAGTTTAAGTGGGGCCCAAGGGGAGACGCAGTATTTT	CASSLSGAQGETQYF
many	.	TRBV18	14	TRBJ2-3	TGTGCCAGCTCACCACCCCCCTACACAGATACGCAGTATTTT	CASSPPPYTDTQYF
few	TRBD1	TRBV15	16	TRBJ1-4	TGTGCCACCAGCAGAGATCCGCGACAGGGGATCGAAAAACTGTTTTTT	CATSRDPRQGIEKLFF
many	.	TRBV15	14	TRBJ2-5	TGTGCCACCAGCACATGGACTAACCAAGAGACCCAGTACTTC	CATSTWTNQETQYF
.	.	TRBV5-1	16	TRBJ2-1	TGCGCCAGCCGAGACTACGGTCATTTGGCCCGGAATGAGCAGTTCTTC	CASRDYGHLARNEQFF
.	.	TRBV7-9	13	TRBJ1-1	TGTGCCAGCAGGTCTAGGAGGGGCACTGAAGCTTTCTTT	CASRSRRGTEAFF
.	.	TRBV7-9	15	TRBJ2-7	TGTGCCAGCAACCACCTCGCAGCCTTCCGGGGCGAGCAGTACTTC	CASNHLAAFRGEQYF
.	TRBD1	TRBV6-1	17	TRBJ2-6	TGTGCCAGCAGTCGGGACAGGGGCCGCTCTGGGGCCAACGTCCTGACTTTC	CASSRDRGRSGANVLTF
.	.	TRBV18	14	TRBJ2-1	TGTGCCAGCTCACCTTTGGCGGATGCCAATGAGCAGTTCTTC	CASSPLADANEQFF
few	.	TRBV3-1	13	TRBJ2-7	TGTGCCAGCAGCCAAAAGAGCTCCTACGAGCAGTACTTC	CASSQKSSYEQYF
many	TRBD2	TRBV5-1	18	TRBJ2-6	TGCGCCAGCTCCACGTCACTAGCGGGCCTCTCTGGGGCCAACGTCCTGACTTTC	CASSTSLAGLSGANVLTF
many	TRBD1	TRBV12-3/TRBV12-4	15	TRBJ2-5	TGTGCCAGCAGCTCGGGACAGGTTAAGGGGGAGACCCAGTACTTC	CASSSGQVKGETQYF
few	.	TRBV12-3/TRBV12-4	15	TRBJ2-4	TGTGCCAGCAGTCGAAAGGGGGTAGCGGAAAACATTCAGTACTTC	CASSRKGVAENIQYF
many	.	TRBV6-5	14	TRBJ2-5	TGTGCCAGCAGTTACGGGTCTAGGTCAGAGACCCAGTACTTC	CASSYGSRSETQYF
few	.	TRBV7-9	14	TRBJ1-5	TGTGCCAGCAGCGAAGGGGGGACCAATCAGCCCCAGCATTTT	CASSEGGTNQPQHF
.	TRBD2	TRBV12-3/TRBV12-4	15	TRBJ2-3	TGTGCCAGCAGTGTAGCGGGAGGGCCCACAGATACGCAGTATTTT	CASSVAGGPTDTQYF
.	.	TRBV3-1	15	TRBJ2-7	TGTGCCAGCAGCCCCCCGGGCCGCCGCTCCTACGAGCAGTACTTC	CASSPPGRRSYEQYF
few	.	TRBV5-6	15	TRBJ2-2	TGTGCCAGCAGCTTTTCCGGGGCTCCCACCGGGGAGCTGTTTTTT	CASSFSGAPTGELFF
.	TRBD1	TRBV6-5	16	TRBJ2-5	TGTGCCAGCAGTTACGGGGGGACAGGGCGGCAAGAGACCCAGTACTTC	CASSYGGTGRQETQYF
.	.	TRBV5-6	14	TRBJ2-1	TGTGCCAGCAGATTGCGAGGTACAGACCCGAGCTTGGTCTTC	CASRLRGTDPSLVF
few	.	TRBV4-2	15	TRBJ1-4	TGTGCCAGCAGCCAACACCATAGGACTGAGGAAAAACTGTTTTTT	CASSQHHRTEEKLFF
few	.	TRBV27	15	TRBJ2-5	TGTGCCAGCAGTACCAAGAGGACGCGCCAAGAGACCCAGTACTTC	CASSTKRTRQETQYF
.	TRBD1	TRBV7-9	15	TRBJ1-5	TGTGCCAGCAGTATCTTGGGGACAGGGAGTCAGCCCCAGCATTTT	CASSILGTGSQPQHF
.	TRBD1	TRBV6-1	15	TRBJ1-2	TGTGCCAGCAGTCCTAACAGGGGTGGATTATATGGCTACACCTTC	CASSPNRGGLYGYTF
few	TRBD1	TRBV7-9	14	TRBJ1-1	TGTGCCAGCAGCTTATCATCAGGGGGCACTGAAGCTTTCTTT	CASSLSSGGTEAFF
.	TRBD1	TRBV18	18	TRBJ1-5	TGTGCCAGCTCACCAGGGACAGGGGGAACGAGGGGCAATCAGCCCCAGCATTTT	CASSPGTGGTRGNQPQHF
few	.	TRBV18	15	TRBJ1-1	TGTGCCAGCTCACCCTTCGGACGGCTTAACACTGAAGCTTTCTTT	CASSPFGRLNTEAFF
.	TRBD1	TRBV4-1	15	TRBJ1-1	TGCGCCAGCAGCCTAACCGGGACAGGGATCACTGAAGCTTTCTTT	CASSLTGTGITEAFF
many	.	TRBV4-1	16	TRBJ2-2	TGCGCCAGCAGGTCCAAGCTCACGGCGGACACCGGGGAGCTGTTTTTT	CASRSKLTADTGELFF
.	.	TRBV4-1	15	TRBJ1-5	TGCGCCAGCAGCCAAGAAGAGTCAGGGGACCAGCCCCAGCATTTT	CASSQEESGDQPQHF
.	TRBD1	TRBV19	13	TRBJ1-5	TGTGCCAGTAGTTACAGGGGCAAGGGGCCCCAGCATTTT	CASSYRGKGPQHF
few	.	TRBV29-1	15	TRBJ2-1	TGCAGCGTTGAACTTGGGCAGGGAGGATACAATGAGCAGTTCTTC	CSVELGQGGYNEQFF
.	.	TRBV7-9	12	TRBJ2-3	TGTGCCAGCAGCTTAGATCGGGACGTTCCGTATTTT	CASSLDRDVPYF
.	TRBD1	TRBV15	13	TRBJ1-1	TGTGCCACGGGACAGTTGATGAACACTGAAGCTTTCTTT	CATGQLMNTEAFF
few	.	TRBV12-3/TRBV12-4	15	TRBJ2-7	TGTGCCAGCAGTTCTTTTCGGACCAACCTCTACGAGCAGTACTTC	CASSSFRTNLYEQYF
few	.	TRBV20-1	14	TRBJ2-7	TGCAGTGCTCCGGACCGTTTTAGCTCCTACGAGCAGTACTTC	CSAPDRFSSYEQYF
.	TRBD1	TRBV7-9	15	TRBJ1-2	TGTGCCAGCAGCTTCTCGGACAGGGGGCAGGGAGGCTACACCTTC	CASSFSDRGQGGYTF
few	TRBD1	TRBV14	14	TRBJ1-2	TGTGCCAGCAGCCGCGACAGGGTGAGGGATGGCTACACCTTC	CASSRDRVRDGYTF
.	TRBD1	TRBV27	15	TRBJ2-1	TGTGCCAGCTGCTACAGGGGGCGAGCCTACAATGAGCAGTTCTTC	CASCYRGRAYNEQFF
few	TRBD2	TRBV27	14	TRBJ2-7	TGTGCCAGCAGTTTATTAGCGGGTCTCTACGAGCAGTACTTC	CASSLLAGLYEQYF
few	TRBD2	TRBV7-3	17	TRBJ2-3	TGTGCCAGCAGCTCGAGGACTAGCGGGAGGGGCACAGATACGCAGTATTTT	CASSSRTSGRGTDTQYF
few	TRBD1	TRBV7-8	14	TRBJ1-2	TGTGCCAGCAGCACCAGACAGGGCGCCTATGGCTACACCTTC	CASSTRQGAYGYTF
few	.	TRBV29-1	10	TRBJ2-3	TGCAGCTACCTGGGCGCTACGCAGTATTTT	CSYLGATQYF
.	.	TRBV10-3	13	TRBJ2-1	TGTGCCATCAGTGATTGGGGCAGGTATGGGCAGTTCTTC	CAISDWGRYGQFF